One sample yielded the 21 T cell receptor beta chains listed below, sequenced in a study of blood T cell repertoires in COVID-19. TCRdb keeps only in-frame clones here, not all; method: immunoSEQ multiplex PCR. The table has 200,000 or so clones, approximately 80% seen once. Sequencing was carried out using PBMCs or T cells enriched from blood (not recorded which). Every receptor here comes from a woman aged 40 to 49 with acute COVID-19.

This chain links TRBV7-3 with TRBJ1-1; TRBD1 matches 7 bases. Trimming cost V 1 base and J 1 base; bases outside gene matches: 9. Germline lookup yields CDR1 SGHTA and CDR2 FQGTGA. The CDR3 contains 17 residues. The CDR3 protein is CASSLRVTGTGNTEAFF. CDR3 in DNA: TGTGCCAGCAGCTTAAGAGTGACAGGGACGGGGAACACTGAAGCTTTCTTT.

CDR3 residues: CASSSRPLQGADTQYF. Written as DNA, the CDR3 is TGTGCCAGCAGCTCTCGGCCGTTACAGGGAGCCGATACGCAGTATTTT. The gene calls are TRBV11-2 and TRBJ2-3, with D possibly being TRBD1 (6 bases). From germline, CDR1 is SGHAT and CDR2 FQNNGV. The CDR3 is 16 amino acids. V lost 4 bases to trimming and J lost 6 bases, with 20 bases between them.

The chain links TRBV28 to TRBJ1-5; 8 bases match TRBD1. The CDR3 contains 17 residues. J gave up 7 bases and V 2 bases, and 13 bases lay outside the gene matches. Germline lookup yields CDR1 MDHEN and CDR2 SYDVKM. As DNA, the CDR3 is TGTGCCAGCAGTTTAGTCCCCGGACAGGGCTGGGGACAGCCCCAGCATTTT. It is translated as CASSLVPGQGWGQPQHF.

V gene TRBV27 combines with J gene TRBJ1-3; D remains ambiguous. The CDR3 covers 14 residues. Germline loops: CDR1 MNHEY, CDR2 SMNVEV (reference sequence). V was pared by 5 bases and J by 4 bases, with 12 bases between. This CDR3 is CASSEVPWGNTIYF. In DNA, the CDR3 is TGTGCCAGCAGTGAGGTCCCGTGGGGAAACACCATATATTTT.

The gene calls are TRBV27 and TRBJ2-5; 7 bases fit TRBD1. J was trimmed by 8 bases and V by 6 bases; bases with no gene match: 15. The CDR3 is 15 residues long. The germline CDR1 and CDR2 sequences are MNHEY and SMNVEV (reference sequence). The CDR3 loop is CASSFSHRGKYTQYF. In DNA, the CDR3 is TGTGCCAGCAGCTTCTCTCACAGGGGAAAGTACACCCAGTACTTC.

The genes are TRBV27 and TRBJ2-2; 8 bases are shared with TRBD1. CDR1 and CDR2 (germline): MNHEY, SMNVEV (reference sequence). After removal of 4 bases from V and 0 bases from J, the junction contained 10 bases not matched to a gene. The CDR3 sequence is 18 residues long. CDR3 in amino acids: CASSYGQGVPANTGELFF. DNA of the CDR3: TGTGCCAGCAGTTACGGACAGGGAGTTCCCGCGAACACCGGGGAGCTGTTTTTT.

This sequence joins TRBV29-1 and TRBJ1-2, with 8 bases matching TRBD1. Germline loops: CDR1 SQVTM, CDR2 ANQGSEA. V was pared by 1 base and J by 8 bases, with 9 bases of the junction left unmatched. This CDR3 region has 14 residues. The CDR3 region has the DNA TGCAGCGTTGAAGTTTTGGCAGGGGGCCGAGGCTACACCTTC. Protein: CSVEVLAGGRGYTF.

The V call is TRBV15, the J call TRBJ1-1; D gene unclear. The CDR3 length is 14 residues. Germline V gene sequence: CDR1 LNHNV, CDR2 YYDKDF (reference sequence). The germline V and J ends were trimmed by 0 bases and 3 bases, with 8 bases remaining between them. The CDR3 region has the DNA TGTGCCACCAGCAGAGAGGGCACTTACACTGAAGCTTTCTTT. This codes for CATSREGTYTEAFF.

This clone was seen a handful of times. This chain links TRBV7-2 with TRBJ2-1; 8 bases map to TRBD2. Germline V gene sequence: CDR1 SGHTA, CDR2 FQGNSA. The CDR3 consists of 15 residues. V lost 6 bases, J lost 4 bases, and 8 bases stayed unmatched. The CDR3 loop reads CASSPGGPYYNEQFF. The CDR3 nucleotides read TGTGCCAGCAGTCCGGGGGGGCCGTATTACAATGAGCAGTTCTTC. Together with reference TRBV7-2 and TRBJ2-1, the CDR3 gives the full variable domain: GAGVSQSPSNKVTEKGKDVELRCDPISGHTALYWYRQSLGQGLEFLIYFQGNSAPDKSGLPSDRFSAERTGGSVSTLTIQRTQQEDSAVYLCASSPGGPYYNEQFFGPGTRLTVL.

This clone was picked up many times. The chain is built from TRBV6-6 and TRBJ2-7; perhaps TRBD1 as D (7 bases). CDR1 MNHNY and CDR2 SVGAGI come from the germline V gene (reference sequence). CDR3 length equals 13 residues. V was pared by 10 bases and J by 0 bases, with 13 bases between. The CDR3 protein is CATNQGGSYEQYF. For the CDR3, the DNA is TGTGCCACCAACCAGGGGGGCTCCTACGAGCAGTACTTC.

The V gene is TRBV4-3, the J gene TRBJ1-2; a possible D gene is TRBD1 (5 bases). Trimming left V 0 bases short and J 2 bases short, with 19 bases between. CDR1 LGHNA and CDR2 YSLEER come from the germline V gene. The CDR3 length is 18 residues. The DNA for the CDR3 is TGCGCCAGCAGCCAAGATAGAGACAGAGGCACAAGCAACTATGGCTACACCTTC. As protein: CASSQDRDRGTSNYGYTF.

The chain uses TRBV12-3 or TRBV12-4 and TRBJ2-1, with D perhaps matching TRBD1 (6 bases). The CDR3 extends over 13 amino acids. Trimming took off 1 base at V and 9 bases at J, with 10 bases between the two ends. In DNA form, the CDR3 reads TGTGCCAGCAGTTTAGATGGGGGCGGTGAGCAGTTCTTC. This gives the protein CASSLDGGGEQFF.

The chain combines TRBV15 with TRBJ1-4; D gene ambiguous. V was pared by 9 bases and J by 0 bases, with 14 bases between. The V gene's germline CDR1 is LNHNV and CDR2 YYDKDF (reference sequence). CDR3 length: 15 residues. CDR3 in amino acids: CATRPPGATNEKLFF. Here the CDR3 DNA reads TGTGCCACGAGACCACCCGGAGCAACTAATGAAAAACTGTTTTTT.

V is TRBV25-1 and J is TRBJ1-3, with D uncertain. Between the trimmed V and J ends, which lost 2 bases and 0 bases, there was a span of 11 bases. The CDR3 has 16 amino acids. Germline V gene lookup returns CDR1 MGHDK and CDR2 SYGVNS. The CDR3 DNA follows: TGTGCCAGCAGTGAACCCACCCGGGGCTCTGGAAACACCATATATTTT. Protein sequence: CASSEPTRGSGNTIYF.

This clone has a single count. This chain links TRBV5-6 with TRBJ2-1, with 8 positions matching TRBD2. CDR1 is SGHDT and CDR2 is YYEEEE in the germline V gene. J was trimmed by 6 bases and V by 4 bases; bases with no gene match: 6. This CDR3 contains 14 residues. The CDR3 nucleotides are TGTGCCAGCAGCCTGGGACTAGAAGTCAATGAGCAGTTCTTC. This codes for CASSLGLEVNEQFF.

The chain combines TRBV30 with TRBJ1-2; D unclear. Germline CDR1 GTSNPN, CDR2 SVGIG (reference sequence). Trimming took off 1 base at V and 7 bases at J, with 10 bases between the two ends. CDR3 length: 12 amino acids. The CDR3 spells CAWSEEAGGYTF. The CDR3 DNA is TGTGCCTGGAGTGAAGAGGCGGGTGGCTACACCTTC.

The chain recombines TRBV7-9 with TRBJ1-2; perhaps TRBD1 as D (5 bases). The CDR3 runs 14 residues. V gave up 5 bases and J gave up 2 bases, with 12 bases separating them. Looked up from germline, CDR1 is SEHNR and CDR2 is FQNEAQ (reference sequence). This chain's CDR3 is CASSLPTENYGYTF. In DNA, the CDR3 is TGTGCCAGCAGCCTGCCGACAGAGAACTATGGCTACACCTTC.

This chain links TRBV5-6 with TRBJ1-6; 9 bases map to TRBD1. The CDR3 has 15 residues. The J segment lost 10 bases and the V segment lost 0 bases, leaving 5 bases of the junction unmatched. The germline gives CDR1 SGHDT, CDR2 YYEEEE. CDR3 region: CASSLGQGGRSPLHF. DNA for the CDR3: TGTGCCAGCAGCTTGGGACAGGGGGGTAGGTCACCCCTCCACTTT.

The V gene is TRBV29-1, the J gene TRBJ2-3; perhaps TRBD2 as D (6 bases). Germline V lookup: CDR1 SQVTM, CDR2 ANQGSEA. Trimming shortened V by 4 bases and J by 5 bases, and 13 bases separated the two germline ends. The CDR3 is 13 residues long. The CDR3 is CSVAGVTLDTQYF. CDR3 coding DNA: TGCAGCGTTGCGGGAGTAACTTTAGATACGCAGTATTTT.

In nucleotides, the CDR3 is TGTGCCAGCAGCTTAGAGCTAGCGTCAGGGACGGAGACCCAGTACTTC. Residues: CASSLELASGTETQYF. V is TRBV7-6 and J is TRBJ2-5; weak D call: TRBD2 (6 bases). V lost 1 base and J 5 bases, leaving 17 bases between the germline ends. Germline-derived CDR1 and CDR2 are SGHVS and FNYEAQ. CDR3 length: 16 amino acids.

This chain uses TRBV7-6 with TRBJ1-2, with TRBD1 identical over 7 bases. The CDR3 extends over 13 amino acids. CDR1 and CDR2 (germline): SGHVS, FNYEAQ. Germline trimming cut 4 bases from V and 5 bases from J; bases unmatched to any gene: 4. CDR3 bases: TGTGCCAGCAGCTCGGGACAGAGATATGGCTACACCTTC. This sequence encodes CASSSGQRYGYTF.